These T cell receptor beta chains were read from a single sample in a study of T-cell reconstitution after alpha-beta-depleted transplantation in children. TCRdb recomputed calls from the PCR reads with MiXCR, one row per CDR3 protein. The repertoire has approximately 270,000 distinct CDR3 sequences, 20% to 30% of them found once; the top ten carry 4% to 5.5%. Here the sequenced sample was PBMCs, mostly from graft donor cells, taken 360 days after TCRalphabeta/CD19-depleted stem cell transplant. These receptors all stem from a female patient aged 2 to 10 who had a stem cell transplant for congenital amegakaryocytic thrombocytopenia, so the T cells may come from the graft donor. CDR3s include the opening cysteine and the closing phenylalanine or tryptophan. The D gene is left open where the match is weak. Size is stated for part of the rows, as once, few or many counts, or as a class when the clone is expanded.

J	size	D	V	DNA	CDR3
TRBJ1-4	-	TRBD1	TRBV4-2	TGTGCCAGCAGCCAAGGTCCGGGACAGGGGGGTGAAAAACTGTTTTTT	CASSQGPGQGGEKLFF
TRBJ2-1	many	-	TRBV9	TGTGCCAGCAGCGTAGACCCCAGTAGCGGTGAGCAGTTCTTC	CASSVDPSSGEQFF
TRBJ2-5	-	-	TRBV5-1	TGCGCCAGCAGCTTGGGTGATTCGGGCGGGACCCAGTACTTC	CASSLGDSGGTQYF
TRBJ2-7	-	-	TRBV28	TGTGCCAGCAGGGACCGGAGCTCCTACGAGCAGTACTTC	CASRDRSSYEQYF
TRBJ2-7	-	-	TRBV2	TGTGCCAGCACAGCAGGGCCGGACTACGAGCAGTACTTC	CASTAGPDYEQYF
TRBJ2-2	-	TRBD2	TRBV7-2	TGTGCCAGCAGCTGGGAGCGGGGGAACACCGGGGAGCTGTTTTTT	CASSWERGNTGELFF
TRBJ2-7	-	TRBD1	TRBV5-4	TGTGCCAGCAGCCTGGACAGGTATTCCTACGAGCAGTACTTC	CASSLDRYSYEQYF
TRBJ2-3	-	-	TRBV2	TGTGCCAGCAGCGAGGAACTGGGGAGTACGCAGTATTTT	CASSEELGSTQYF
TRBJ2-7	many	TRBD1	TRBV2	TGTGCCAGCAGTGGGACAGGTCCTGGGGAGCAGTACTTC	CASSGTGPGEQYF
TRBJ2-7	-	TRBD2	TRBV6-2/TRBV6-3	TGTGCCAGCATAATTGGCGGGGGGGCGTCTTACGAGCAGTACTTC	CASIIGGGASYEQYF
TRBJ1-1	few	TRBD1	TRBV20-1	TGCAGTGCAGAGAGACAGGGGATCGGCGCTGAAGCTTTCTTT	CSAERQGIGAEAFF
TRBJ2-1	few	-	TRBV27	TGTGCCAGCAGTTTAAGGGCGGAGCTCTCCTACAATGAGCAGTTCTTC	CASSLRAELSYNEQFF
TRBJ2-4	few	TRBD1	TRBV7-9	TGTGCCAGCAGCTTCTTACAGGGGGCCATGTACTTC	CASSFLQGAMYF
TRBJ2-3	-	-	TRBV20-1	TGCAGTGCTGGGGCAGAGAGCACAGATACGCAGTATTTT	CSAGAESTDTQYF
TRBJ2-5	-	TRBD2	TRBV27	TGTGCCAGCAGCCCCATAGCTAGCGGTAAAGAGACCCAGTACTTC	CASSPIASGKETQYF
TRBJ2-1	-	TRBD2	TRBV9	TGTGCCAGCAGCGTGTCTAGCGGAAACAATGAGCAGTTCTTC	CASSVSSGNNEQFF
TRBJ2-7	-	TRBD1	TRBV29-1	TGCAGCGTCGTAAAAAACCGGGACAGGGTGACCTACGAGCAGTACTTC	CSVVKNRDRVTYEQYF
TRBJ2-2	-	-	TRBV29-1	TGCAGCGTTGAATCCCTGAGGGCCGGGGAGCTGGTTTTT	CSVESLRAGELVF
TRBJ2-6	-	-	TRBV15	TGTGCCACCAGCTCGGGCTCTGGGGCCAACGTCCTGACTTTC	CATSSGSGANVLTF
TRBJ1-5	few	-	TRBV12-3/TRBV12-4	TGTGCCAGCAGTTTGCGCGGGGCGGGTCAGCCCCAGCATTTT	CASSLRGAGQPQHF
TRBJ2-1	few	TRBD2	TRBV12-3/TRBV12-4	TGTGCCAGCAAAACCGTAGCGGGAGGGCGGAATGAGCAGTTCTTC	CASKTVAGGRNEQFF
TRBJ2-7	-	-	TRBV20-1	TGCAGTGCTAGGGCTCCGGGACTCCGCTACGAGCAGTACTTC	CSARAPGLRYEQYF
TRBJ2-1	-	TRBD2	TRBV5-6	TGTGCCAGCAGCTTGGTTCTTCGGCTAGCGGGGGTTAATGAGCAGTTCTTC	CASSLVLRLAGVNEQFF
TRBJ1-3	few	-	TRBV12-3/TRBV12-4	TGTGCCAGCAGTTATGGGGGTCTTTCGTACACCATATATTTT	CASSYGGLSYTIYF
TRBJ2-5	few	-	TRBV5-6	TGTGCCAGCAGCCCTATGAGGGAGACCCAGTACTTC	CASSPMRETQYF
TRBJ1-1	few	TRBD1	TRBV14	TGTGCCAGCAGCCACCCTGGACAGGGCAACACTGAAGCTTTCTTT	CASSHPGQGNTEAFF
TRBJ2-6	-	-	TRBV24-1	TGTGCCACCAGTGAGATGACAGGCTCTGGGGCCAACGTCCTGACTTTC	CATSEMTGSGANVLTF
TRBJ1-1	few	-	TRBV7-2	TGTGCCAGCAGCTTAGCCAGCGCCTTAGGCACTGAAGCTTTCTTT	CASSLASALGTEAFF
TRBJ2-1	many	-	TRBV5-1	TGCGCCAGCAGCTTGGAATTTTCAGACAATGAGCAGTTCTTC	CASSLEFSDNEQFF
TRBJ2-5	-	TRBD2	TRBV2	TGTGCCAGCAGTGAAATTTCAAGCGGGATGGAGACCCAGTACTTC	CASSEISSGMETQYF
TRBJ1-1	few	-	TRBV6-1	TGTGCCAGCAGTGGACGATGGTTGAACACTGAAGCTTTCTTT	CASSGRWLNTEAFF
TRBJ1-2	few	-	TRBV12-3/TRBV12-4	TGTGCCAGCAGCCTTGGCAGGGCTGGCTACACCTTC	CASSLGRAGYTF
TRBJ2-2	-	-	TRBV6-5	TGTGCCAGCAGTTACAGGAGGCGTGCCACCGGGGAGCTGTTTTTT	CASSYRRRATGELFF
TRBJ1-2	-	-	TRBV28	TGTGGCAGCAGTTTAAGGTCAGATCGACATAACTATGGCTACACCTTC	CGSSLRSDRHNYGYTF
TRBJ2-3	few	-	TRBV12-3/TRBV12-4	TGTGCCAGCAGACCCAGCACAGATACGCAGTATTTT	CASRPSTDTQYF
TRBJ2-3	-	TRBD1	TRBV27	TGTGCCAGCAGTCGCGTAGACAGGGCCCACACAGATACGCAGTATTTT	CASSRVDRAHTDTQYF
TRBJ2-1	few	TRBD2	TRBV7-9	TGTGCCAGCAGCCCCGGACTAGCGGTCCTCAATGAGCAGTTCTTC	CASSPGLAVLNEQFF
TRBJ1-5	few	TRBD1	TRBV5-6	TGTGCCAGCAGCTACGGACAGGGAGGAGGAGATCAGCCCCAGCATTTT	CASSYGQGGGDQPQHF
TRBJ1-5	many	-	TRBV12-3/TRBV12-4	TGTGCCAGCAGTCCGACTTGGGGGGCGCCAAATCAGCCCCAGCATTTT	CASSPTWGAPNQPQHF
TRBJ2-3	many	-	TRBV29-1	TGCAGCGGTCGAGCGGACCTGGGGGCAGATACGCAGTATTTT	CSGRADLGADTQYF
TRBJ2-1	-	-	TRBV9	TGTGCCAGCAGCAGAGCCCCATACAATGAGCAGTTCTTC	CASSRAPYNEQFF
TRBJ2-7	-	-	TRBV15	TGTGCCACCAGCAGAGTTGGGGGACTCTCCTACGAGCAGTACTTC	CATSRVGGLSYEQYF
TRBJ2-5	-	-	TRBV20-1	TGCAGTGCTAACCCCCGAGCAGGAGCCGAGTGGACCCAGTACTTC	CSANPRAGAEWTQYF
TRBJ1-5	many	-	TRBV7-8	TGTGCCAGCAGCCCACAATTCGGGACCACCAATCAGCCCCAGCATTTT	CASSPQFGTTNQPQHF
TRBJ2-7	-	-	TRBV3-1	TGTGCCAGCAGCCAAGATTCGTATGGGGATGAGCAGTACTTC	CASSQDSYGDEQYF
TRBJ2-7	once	-	TRBV6-1	TGTGCCTCAACGAAAGAGACAGTAGGTTCCTACGAGCAGTACTTC	CASTKETVGSYEQYF
TRBJ2-5	few	-	TRBV5-1	TGCGCCAGCAGCGACGACTACCAAGAGACCCAGTACTTC	CASSDDYQETQYF
TRBJ2-1	many	TRBD2	TRBV20-1	TGCAGTGCTAGAGATCCCTGGACTAGCGGGATCGATGAGCAGTTCTTC	CSARDPWTSGIDEQFF
TRBJ2-3	few	TRBD2	TRBV5-1	TGCGCCAGCAGCACGCGGGGGGCGAATACGCAGTATTTT	CASSTRGANTQYF
TRBJ2-1	-	-	TRBV6-2/TRBV6-3	TGTGCCAGCAGCTCCCGGGCCCGACACAATGAGCAGTTCTTC	CASSSRARHNEQFF